One and the same sample provided the 9 T cell receptor beta chains below, sequenced in a study of blood T cells in healthy people across ages. A sample-barcoded 5' primer and a J-beta primer mix were used in a second PCR of roughly 6 to 11 cycles. TCRdb ran MiXCR on the 5' RACE reads and lists one entry per CDR3 protein. The table has 650,000 to 700,000 distinct CDR3 sequences, about 34% seen once. The sample taken for sequencing was blood. The receptors shown here come from a woman aged 80 or over in good health.

This clonotype was picked up many times. This sequence joins TRBV7-2 and TRBJ1-5; no definite D call. The CDR3 runs 13 residues. Trimming took off 9 bases at V and 6 bases at J, with 15 bases between the two ends. The germline V gene encodes CDR1 SGHTA and CDR2 FQGNSA. The CDR3: CASNLGWGQPQHF. The CDR3 coding sequence is TGTGCCAGTAACCTAGGTTGGGGTCAGCCCCAGCATTTT.

The genes are TRBV5-1 and TRBJ1-1; D not certain. Germline V gives CDR1 SGHRS, CDR2 YFSETQ. V was shortened by 4 bases and J by 1 base, with 14 bases between the two germline ends. The CDR3 is made up of 15 amino acids. CDR3 nucleotides: TGCGCCAGCAGCCCCGAAGGCTTCGGGAACACTGAAGCTTTCTTT. Translating it yields CASSPEGFGNTEAFF.

This clonotype was detected only a few times. This chain links TRBV6-1 with TRBJ1-1; D is ambiguous. V shed 3 bases and J shed 5 bases, with 7 bases lying between them. Germline assignment: CDR1 MNHNS and CDR2 SASEGT. This CDR3 has 12 residues. The CDR3 nucleotides read TGTGCCAGCAGTGAGTGGACGACTGAAGCTTTCTTT. Encoded protein: CASSEWTTEAFF.

This clonotype was detected a few times. The V call is TRBV20-1, the J call TRBJ2-2; D is uncertain. Trimming removed 0 bases from V and 0 bases from J, with 11 bases in between. The CDR3 extends over 16 amino acids. CDR1 is DFQATT and CDR2 is SNEGSKA in the germline V gene (reference sequence). The DNA for the CDR3 is TGCAGTGCTAGAGATCCGGGCAGTTCGAACACCGGGGAGCTGTTTTTT. As protein: CSARDPGSSNTGELFF.

The sample holds a few counts of this clonotype. It may be a read error: a sequence one base away is much more abundant. This rearrangement joins TRBV9 to TRBJ2-5; 11 bases fit TRBD2. V lost 5 bases, J lost 11 bases, and 14 bases stayed unmatched. CDR3 length: 15 residues. The germline V gene encodes CDR1 SGDLS and CDR2 YYNGEE. CDR3 loop: CASSVSGGAHNEQYF. DNA for the CDR3: TGTGCCAGCAGTGTTAGCGGGGGGGCCCACAATGAGCAGTACTTC.

This clonotype was detected only a few times. The chain joins TRBV20-1 to TRBJ1-1; no clear D gene. V was pared by 3 bases and J by 1 base, with 9 bases between. CDR3 length: 13 amino acids. The germline gives CDR1 DFQATT, CDR2 SNEGSKA (reference sequence). The DNA for the CDR3 is TGCAGTGCTAGTGTAGGGCCGAACACTGAAGCTTTCTTT. Translating it yields CSASVGPNTEAFF.

In its sample, this clonotype was seen many times. V gene TRBV6-1 combines with J gene TRBJ2-1; 14 bases fit TRBD2. The germline CDR1 and CDR2 sequences are MNHNS and SASEGT. V was clipped by 6 bases and J by 8 bases; unmatched bases: 9. The CDR3 is made up of 16 amino acids. This CDR3 reads CASRRTSGGLLHEQFF. In nucleotides, the CDR3 is TGTGCCAGCAGGAGGACTAGCGGGGGGCTGCTCCATGAGCAGTTCTTC.

As for this clonotype: An end of the junction does not agree with germline; a read error may underlie this. This chain connects TRBV4-2 to TRBJ1-2; D possibly corresponds to TRBD1 (5 bases). Germline assignment: CDR1 LGHNA and CDR2 YNFKEQ. This CDR3 is 14 amino acids long. DNA of the CDR3: TGTGTCAGCAGCCAAGACGGGGGGGACTATGGCTACACCTTC. As protein: CVSSQDGGDYGYTF.

J is TRBJ2-2 and V is TRBV6-4; 8 nucleotides match TRBD2. CDR1 MRHNA and CDR2 SNTAGT come from the germline V gene. V lost 0 bases and J lost 7; bases outside the gene matches: 7. CDR3 size: 16 residues. For the CDR3, the DNA is TGTGCCAGCAGTGACTCCGGGGGGGGCCCCGGCGGGGAGCTGTTTTTT. Residues: CASSDSGGGPGGELFF.